The next 12 T cell receptor beta chains were all read from a single sample in a study of Ad26.COV2.S vaccination and SARS-CoV-2 variants. As to treatment: some 20 received Ad26.COV2.S at low or high dose, single or two shots; roughly five received placebo; per-sample allocation not given. Samples analyzed were those drawn on day 63 after the first vaccine or placebo injection. Clones were sequenced by immunoSEQ multiplex PCR, and TCRdb holds only the in-frame ones, with some missing. The sample lists about 440,000 clones; 90% were seen once. This material consisted of peripheral blood, taken in a trial of Ad26.COV2.S vaccine versus placebo. All receptors come from a person between 18 and 60 years old who received the Ad26.COV2.S COVID-19 vaccine or a placebo.

This clone was detected only a few times. This chain uses TRBV28 with TRBJ2-7, with D perhaps TRBD1 or TRBD2 (7 bases each). The CDR3 consists of 16 residues. Trimming stripped 4 bases from V and 5 bases from J, with 21 bases between. Germline V gives CDR1 MDHEN, CDR2 SYDVKM. The CDR3 reads CASSSAQGRDLHEQYF. The CDR3 coding sequence is TGTGCCAGCAGTTCCGCACAGGGGAGGGATCTCCACGAGCAGTACTTC.

The chain is built from TRBV5-6 and TRBJ2-5; a weak D match, TRBD1 (5 bases). V lost 1 base and J lost 3, with 13 bases in between. Germline V gives CDR1 SGHDT, CDR2 YYEEEE. The CDR3 extends over 15 amino acids. The CDR3 bases are TGTGCCAGCAGCTTGACCCCAGGGAAGGAAGAGACCCAGTACTTC. Residues: CASSLTPGKEETQYF.

The chain carries TRBV18 and TRBJ1-2; D is ambiguous. Between the trimmed V and J ends, which lost 1 base and 8 bases, there was a span of 14 bases. The CDR3 totals 14 residues. Germline CDR1 KGHSH, CDR2 LQKENI. CDR3 region: CASSPREASGGYTF. CDR3 coding DNA: TGTGCCAGCTCACCACGGGAAGCCAGCGGAGGCTACACCTTC. Full variable domain (remainder filled in from reference TRBV18 and TRBJ1-2): NAGVMQNPRHLVRRRGQEARLRCSPMKGHSHVYWYRQLPEEGLKFMVYLQKENIIDESGMPKERFSAEFPKEGPSILRIQQVVRGDSAAYFCASSPREASGGYTFGSGTRLTVV.

The rearrangement links TRBV7-3 to TRBJ2-2; TRBD2 might be the D (5 bases). In germline, CDR1 is SGHTA, CDR2 FQGTGA. The V and J ends lost 0 bases and 4 bases respectively, with 15 bases between them. The CDR3 runs 17 residues. Written as DNA, the CDR3 is TGTGCCAGCAGCTTAACGGGCGGGTACAGCCTCACCGGGGAGCTGTTTTTT. It encodes CASSLTGGYSLTGELFF. Filled out from reference TRBV7-3 and TRBJ2-2, the complete variable domain reads GAGVSQTPSNKVTEKGKYVELRCDPISGHTALYWYRQSLGQGPEFLIYFQGTGAADDSGLPNDRFFAVRPEGSVSTLKIQRTERGDSAVYLCASSLTGGYSLTGELFFGEGSRLTVL.

The chain uses TRBV29-1 and TRBJ2-5; 12 positions agree with TRBD2. There are 19 residues in the CDR3. The V gene's germline CDR1 is SQVTM and CDR2 ANQGSEA. V shed 3 bases and J 5 bases; nucleotides not matched to a gene: 19. The CDR3 loop is CSVDGLAGGPNGRGETQYF. In DNA, the CDR3 is TGCAGCGTTGATGGGCTAGCGGGAGGGCCTAACGGAAGAGGTGAGACCCAGTACTTC.

This clone has only one observation. This rearrangement joins TRBV5-4 to TRBJ2-1, with TRBD2 matching over 10 bases. The CDR3 is 15 residues long. Germline V gene lookup returns CDR1 SGHNT and CDR2 YYREEE (reference sequence). Losses at the gene ends were 4 bases for V and 5 bases for J; bases not matched to a gene: 6. CDR3 in DNA: TGTGCCAGCAGCCTACGGACTAGCGGTAACAATGAGCAGTTCTTC. Translating it yields CASSLRTSGNNEQFF.

The chain recombines TRBV10-3 with TRBJ1-2; 8 nucleotides line up with TRBD1. There are 13 residues in the CDR3. V lost 10 bases and J lost 6; bases outside the gene matches: 10. Germline values: CDR1 ENHRY, CDR2 SYGVKD. This CDR3 is CANQQGESDGYTF. In nucleotides, the CDR3 is TGTGCCAACCAACAGGGGGAGTCGGATGGCTACACCTTC.

The chain couples TRBV4-2 to TRBJ1-1; D possibly corresponds to TRBD1 (5 bases). Germline-derived CDR1 and CDR2 are LGHNA and YNFKEQ. V lost 2 bases, J lost 3 bases, and 7 bases lay in between. This CDR3 comprises 13 residues. The CDR3 region is CASSQRGDTEAFF. DNA for the CDR3: TGTGCCAGCAGCCAACGAGGGGACACTGAAGCTTTCTTT.

This clone was seen only once. The chain carries TRBV7-2 and TRBJ2-3; D remains ambiguous. CDR1 is SGHTA, CDR2 FQGNSA, per germline. This CDR3 has 14 residues. Deletions cut 5 bases from V and 0 bases from J, with 9 bases between. The CDR3 nucleotides are TGTGCCAGCAGCGCGCAGGAGAGCACAGATACGCAGTATTTT. This encodes CASSAQESTDTQYF.

The chain has TRBV28 and TRBJ2-3; 10 positions agree with TRBD2. Trimming cost V 7 bases and J 7 bases; bases outside gene matches: 8. CDR1 MDHEN and CDR2 SYDVKM come from the germline V gene. This CDR3 comprises 14 residues. The DNA of the CDR3 is TGTGCCAGCACCTCTAGCGGGAGTGCTCATACGCAGTATTTT. Translated: CASTSSGSAHTQYF.

With regard to this clone: Other DNA variants within this sample encode the same CDR3. The gene calls are TRBV3-1 (or the pseudogene TRBV3-2) and TRBJ1-5, with no clear D. The CDR3 runs 12 residues. Per germline, CDR1 LGHDT and CDR2 YNNKEL (reference sequence). The V end lost 3 bases, the J end lost 4 bases, and 4 bases lay between the germline ends. DNA of the CDR3: TGTGCCAGCAGCCAGAATAATCAGCCCCAGCATTTT. Its protein is CASSQNNQPQHF.

This clone has a single count. The chain uses TRBV27 and TRBJ2-2; 11 bases align to TRBD1. The CDR3 is made up of 15 amino acids. CDR1 is MNHEY, CDR2 SMNVEV, per germline (reference sequence). The V segment lost 6 bases and the J segment 6 bases; nucleotides outside the gene matches: 6. The CDR3: CASSLPGQGAGELFF. CDR3 DNA: TGTGCCAGCAGCTTACCGGGACAGGGGGCCGGGGAGCTGTTTTTT.